This T cell receptor beta chain is drawn from a study of CD8+CD57+ T cells in acquired aplastic anemia. The V and J ends lost 4 bases and 6 bases respectively, with 21 bases between them. CDR1 LGHDT and CDR2 YNNKEL come from the germline V gene (reference sequence). The CDR3 is made up of 17 amino acids. Template material for TCR beta VDJ and CDR3 profiling consisted of genomic DNA. TCRdb redid the calling of the reads with MiXCR, one entry per CDR3 protein. The sample shows about 40,000 distinct CDR3 sequences, roughly two thirds of them seen only once. Sequencing was carried out using sorted CD4+, CD8+, or CD8+CD57+ T cells (not recorded which) from PBMCs. This chain connects TRBV3-1 to TRBJ2-2; D unresolved. This sequence originates from a human donor in good health, serving as a control. The CDR3 protein is CASSPVTENTFAGELFF. Written as DNA, the CDR3 is TGTGCCAGCAGCCCCGTGACCGAGAACACTTTCGCCGGGGAGCTGTTTTTT.